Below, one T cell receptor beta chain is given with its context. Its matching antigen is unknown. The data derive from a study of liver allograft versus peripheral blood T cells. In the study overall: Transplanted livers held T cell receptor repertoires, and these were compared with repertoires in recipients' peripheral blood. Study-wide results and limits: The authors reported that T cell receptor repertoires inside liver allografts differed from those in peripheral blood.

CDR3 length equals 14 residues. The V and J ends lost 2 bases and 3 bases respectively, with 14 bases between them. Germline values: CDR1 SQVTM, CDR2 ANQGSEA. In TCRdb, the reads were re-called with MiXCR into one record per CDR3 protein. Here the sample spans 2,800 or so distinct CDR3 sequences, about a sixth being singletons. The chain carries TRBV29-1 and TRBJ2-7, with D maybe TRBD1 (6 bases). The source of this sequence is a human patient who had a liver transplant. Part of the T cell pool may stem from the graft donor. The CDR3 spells CSVEKGTSSYEQYF. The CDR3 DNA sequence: TGCAGCGTTGAAAAGGGGACAAGCAGCTACGAGCAGTACTTC.